Many counts were recorded for the clone carrying this T cell receptor beta chain. The antigen remains unidentified. This entry comes from a study of CD8 T cells in ankylosing spondylitis. Overall study findings and caveats: A number of the motif variants had already been described in reactive arthritis synovial fluid and blood.

The germline V and J ends were trimmed by 2 bases and 0 bases, with 4 bases remaining between them. CDR3 length: 13 amino acids. The germline gives CDR1 MGHDK, CDR2 SYGVNS. TCRdb recomputed calls from the 5' RACE reads with MiXCR, one row per CDR3 protein. The table includes roughly 190,000 distinct CDR3 sequences, roughly 13% detected once. The source material was blood, either unsorted or a sorted T cell fraction (not recorded which). This receptor was taken from a male donor with ankylosing spondylitis or in good health (not recorded which). The chain employs TRBV25-1 and TRBJ1-1; D gene unclear. The CDR3 reads CASSEMLNTEAFF. The CDR3 nucleotides are TGTGCCAGCAGTGAAATGTTGAACACTGAAGCTTTCTTT.